The 27 T cell receptor beta chains in this list originate from one sample, sequenced in a study of CD8 T cells in ankylosing spondylitis. Their specific antigens are unknown. Each CDR3 protein is one row after TCRdb ran MiXCR on the 5' RACE reads. The table lists fewer than 550,000 distinct CDR3 sequences, 5.3% of them singletons. Study-level results: One TCR beta motif, made up of several highly homologous variants, appeared characteristic of ankylosing spondylitis blood.

The sample comprised blood, either unsorted or a sorted T cell fraction (not recorded which). Every receptor here comes from a male donor with ankylosing spondylitis.

The chain carries TRBV3-1 and TRBJ2-1; maybe TRBD1 (6 bases). CDR3 size: 15 residues. Germline-derived CDR1 and CDR2 are LGHDT and YNNKEL (reference sequence). The V gene lost 2 bases and the J gene lost 7 bases, with 15 bases spanning the gap. The CDR3 loop is CASSQLRGGANEQFF. The CDR3 coding sequence is TGTGCCAGCAGCCAATTGAGAGGGGGAGCGAATGAGCAGTTCTTC.

This clonotype was observed at least ten times. The rearrangement joins TRBV24-1 to TRBJ2-1, with 7 positions matching TRBD1. Germline loops: CDR1 KGHDR, CDR2 SFDVKD. The CDR3 contains 14 residues. Trimming took 4 bases from V and 5 from J; bases not matched to a gene: 4. CDR3 nucleotides: TGTGCCACCAGTGACTGGGACAGCAACAATGAGCAGTTCTTC. Amino acid sequence: CATSDWDSNNEQFF.

In its sample, this clonotype was seen a few times. J is TRBJ1-5 and V is TRBV10-3; weak D call: TRBD1 (5 bases). This CDR3 has 15 residues. From germline, CDR1 is ENHRY and CDR2 SYGVKD. The V gene lost 0 bases and the J gene lost 1 base, with 7 bases spanning the gap. The CDR3 DNA reads as TGTGCCATCAGTGAGTCGAGGGACAGCAATCAGCCCCAGCATTTT. It specifies CAISESRDSNQPQHF.

This clonotype was observed many times. This chain uses TRBV7-3 with TRBJ2-1, with TRBD2 identical over 10 bases. Germline CDR1 is SGHTA and CDR2 is FQGTGA. V shed 1 base, J shed 10 bases, and the junction held 4 bases outside the gene matches. The CDR3 spans 14 residues. The CDR3 nucleotides are TGTGCCAGCAGCTTAAATCCAGCGGGGGGGGAGCAGTTCTTC. Protein product: CASSLNPAGGEQFF.

CDR3 loop: CASTPTRRNTEAFF. CDR3 sequence (DNA): TGTGCCAGCACCCCCACCAGGAGGAACACTGAAGCTTTCTTT. The chain is built from TRBV2 and TRBJ1-1; D gene uncertain. CDR1 and CDR2 from the germline V gene are SNHLY and FYNNEI. CDR3 length equals 14 residues. Trimming removed 7 bases from V and 1 base from J, with 13 bases in between.

This clonotype was recorded many times. The chain is built from TRBV5-1 and TRBJ2-2; 10 bases are a match to TRBD2. With V trimmed by 2 bases and J by 4 bases, 5 bases remained unmatched. Germline loops: CDR1 SGHRS, CDR2 YFSETQ. The CDR3 consists of 16 residues. CDR3: CASSFGLAARTGELFF. The CDR3 nucleotides are TGCGCCAGCAGCTTCGGACTAGCGGCTCGCACCGGGGAGCTGTTTTTT.

There are many counts of this clonotype. CDR3 DNA: TGTGCCAGCAGTTTATCGAGTTGGGCCCTTACTGAAGCTTTCTTT. Translated, it gives CASSLSSWALTEAFF. The chain employs TRBV27 and TRBJ1-1; D gene uncertain. CDR1 MNHEY and CDR2 SMNVEV come from the germline V gene (reference sequence). Trimming stripped 0 bases from V and 5 bases from J, with 13 bases between. This CDR3 is built from 15 residues.

This clonotype occurred many times. The chain joins TRBV20-1 to TRBJ1-1; no definite D call. Germline V gives CDR1 DFQATT, CDR2 SNEGSKA (reference sequence). The CDR3 spans 11 residues. The chain's CDR3 is CSDSSDTEAFF. The DNA of the CDR3 is TGCAGCGATTCGTCCGACACTGAAGCTTTCTTT.

This clonotype was recorded at least ten times. J is TRBJ1-2 and V is TRBV2, with a possible D match to TRBD1 (5 bases). In germline, CDR1 is SNHLY, CDR2 FYNNEI. Trimming removed 6 bases at V and 1 base at J, with 18 bases between. The CDR3 extends over 16 amino acids. The DNA for the CDR3 is TGTGCCAGCAGCAGGCAGGGTTCCATCTTTAACTATGGCTACACCTTC. It specifies CASSRQGSIFNYGYTF.

This clonotype showed up many times. This chain connects TRBV10-3 to TRBJ2-3; no definite D call. CDR1 is ENHRY, CDR2 SYGVKD, per germline. V was clipped by 7 bases and J by 2 bases, with 13 bases between them. The CDR3 loop spans 14 amino acids. The CDR3 coding sequence is TGTGCCATCACCGTTACGACCAACACAGATACGCAGTATTTT. Translating gives CAITVTTNTDTQYF.

This clonotype was seen repeatedly, ten times or more. The chain joins TRBV20-1 to TRBJ2-1; 9 bases agree with TRBD2. There are 14 residues in the CDR3. Trimming cost V 1 base and J 7 bases; bases outside gene matches: 5. Germline V gene sequence: CDR1 DFQATT, CDR2 SNEGSKA (reference sequence). CDR3 in amino acids: CSARVAGEWNEQFF. CDR3 nucleotides: TGCAGTGCTAGAGTAGCGGGAGAATGGAATGAGCAGTTCTTC.

This clonotype was detected many times. CDR3 region: CASSIGTATARAFF. CDR3 coding DNA: TGTGCCAGCAGTATCGGGACAGCTACTGCTCGAGCTTTCTTT. V usage is TRBV27 and J usage is TRBJ1-1, with 7 bases that match TRBD1. This CDR3 spans 14 amino acids. Per the germline V gene, CDR1 is MNHEY and CDR2 is SMNVEV (reference sequence). The trim removed 5 bases at V and 10 bases at J, leaving 13 bases unmatched.

This clonotype was detected a few times. This rearrangement joins TRBV12-3 or TRBV12-4 to TRBJ2-1; 9 nucleotides agree with TRBD2. The CDR3 extends over 17 amino acids. The trim removed 1 base at V and 1 base at J, leaving 5 bases unmatched. Here the CDR3 DNA reads TGTGCCAGCAGTTTAGGTCGTAGCGGGGGATCCTACAATGAGCAGTTCTTC. Its translation is CASSLGRSGGSYNEQFF.

This clonotype was seen ten or more times. The rearrangement joins TRBV7-9 to TRBJ1-1, with D tentatively TRBD1 (5 bases). Germline V gene lookup returns CDR1 SEHNR and CDR2 FQNEAQ (reference sequence). The CDR3 is 14 residues long. V gave up 3 bases and J gave up 11 bases, with 19 bases separating them. The CDR3 loop reads CASSFRTPDPRAFF. The CDR3, as DNA: TGTGCCAGCAGCTTTCGGACACCGGACCCTAGGGCTTTCTTT.

This chain connects TRBV11-2 to TRBJ1-5, with TRBD1 as a possible D gene (6 bases). This CDR3 comprises 13 residues. Trimming took off 5 bases at V and 8 bases at J, with 13 bases between the two ends. Germline V gene lookup returns CDR1 SGHAT and CDR2 FQNNGV. The CDR3 spells CASSPTGSEPQHF. CDR3 in DNA: TGTGCCAGCAGCCCTACAGGGTCTGAGCCCCAGCATTTT. Full variable domain (remainder filled in from reference TRBV11-2 and TRBJ1-5): EAGVAQSPRYKIIEKRQSVAFWCNPISGHATLYWYQQILGQGPKLLIQFQNNGVVDDSQLPKDRFSAERLKGVDSTLKIQPAKLEDSAVYLCASSPTGSEPQHFGDGTRLSIL.

This clonotype was seen many times. The V and J genes are TRBV20-1 and TRBJ1-5; 7 bases map to TRBD1. V trimming: 4 bases; J trimming: 4 bases; junction bases outside the gene matches: 4. Germline V lookup: CDR1 DFQATT, CDR2 SNEGSKA (reference sequence). CDR3 length: 13 amino acids. The CDR3 is CSAIRDRNQPQHF. CDR3 bases: TGCAGTGCTATCCGGGACAGAAATCAGCCCCAGCATTTT.

The table lists this clonotype with a few counts. V usage is TRBV9 and J usage is TRBJ2-7, with 9 bases matching TRBD1. There are 18 residues in the CDR3. In germline, CDR1 is SGDLS, CDR2 YYNGEE. Trimming removed 4 bases from V and 0 bases from J; junction bases left unmatched: 14. The CDR3 coding sequence is TGTGCCAGCAGCCCCCGCCCGGGACAGGGCTTGAGCTCCTACGAGCAGTACTTC. It is translated as CASSPRPGQGLSSYEQYF.

The gene calls are TRBV4-2 and TRBJ2-1; 13 nucleotides align to TRBD2. This CDR3 is 15 amino acids long. V shed 0 bases and J 9 bases; nucleotides not matched to a gene: 2. Germline CDR1 is LGHNA and CDR2 is YNFKEQ. CDR3 DNA sequence: TGTGCCAGCAGCCAAGATCGACTAGCGGGGGGTGAGCAGTTCTTC. Translation: CASSQDRLAGGEQFF.

In this sample, this clonotype turned up a few times. The V gene is TRBV6-2 or TRBV6-3, the J gene TRBJ1-4; D ambiguous. The V gene lost 5 bases and the J gene lost 5 bases, with 12 bases spanning the gap. Germline values: CDR1 MNHEY, CDR2 SVGEGT. CDR3 size: 14 residues. Here the CDR3 reads CASSVQPMNEKLFF. CDR3 bases: TGTGCCAGCAGTGTCCAACCCATGAATGAAAAACTGTTTTTT.

The V and J genes are TRBV6-6 and TRBJ1-1; no clear D gene. From germline, CDR1 is MNHNY and CDR2 SVGAGI (reference sequence). The CDR3 is 11 amino acids. V dropped 7 bases and J dropped 3 bases, with 6 bases sitting between them. Written as DNA, the CDR3 is TGTGCCAGCACTGTGTACACTGAAGCTTTCTTT. It specifies CASTVYTEAFF.

The sample holds many counts of this clonotype. The chain joins TRBV4-3 to TRBJ2-7, with 9 bases matching TRBD2. This CDR3 has 14 amino acids. CDR1 LGHNA and CDR2 YSLEER come from the germline V gene. The V segment lost 0 bases and the J segment 6 bases; nucleotides outside the gene matches: 3. Here the CDR3 DNA reads TGCGCCAGCAGCCAAGACGCTAGCGGGATCGAGCAGTACTTC. Its protein product is CASSQDASGIEQYF.

In its sample, this clonotype was seen many times. V gene TRBV21-1 combines with J gene TRBJ2-7; the table's D call of TRBD1 was not tested on the DNA. TRBV21-1 is tagged as a pseudogene. The CDR3 length is 13 residues. Written as DNA, the CDR3 is TGTGCCAGCCCATACCGGGACACCTACGAGCAGTACTTC. Its translation: CASPYRDTYEQYF.

This clonotype has more than one count but fewer than ten. V and J are TRBV27 and TRBJ2-6; a weak D match, TRBD2 (6 bases). Trimming removed 7 bases from V and 4 bases from J, with 17 bases in between. This CDR3 spans 16 amino acids. Germline V gene lookup returns CDR1 MNHEY and CDR2 SMNVEV (reference sequence). The DNA for the CDR3 is TGTGCCAGCACCCCAACAGGAGGGGCAGGGGCCAACGTCCTGACTTTC. Protein: CASTPTGGAGANVLTF.

This clonotype has a count of ten or more. The V and J genes are TRBV7-9 and TRBJ1-2; possibly TRBD1 for D (5 bases). Germline V lookup: CDR1 SEHNR, CDR2 FQNEAQ (reference sequence). The germline V and J ends were trimmed by 5 bases and 2 bases, with 18 bases remaining between them. The CDR3 runs 16 residues. The DNA of the CDR3 is TGTGCCAGCAGCCCACTTGGGGGGGACGGGAACTATGGCTACACCTTC. It is translated as CASSPLGGDGNYGYTF.

This clonotype was seen repeatedly, ten times or more. V usage is TRBV29-1 and J usage is TRBJ2-1, with D possibly TRBD2 on 6 matching bases. Germline assignment: CDR1 SQVTM and CDR2 ANQGSEA. The CDR3 consists of 12 residues. The V end was cut by 4 bases, the J end by 8 bases, with 12 bases between. The CDR3 is CSVVQGGDEQFF. CDR3 nucleotide sequence: TGCAGCGTTGTTCAGGGAGGTGATGAGCAGTTCTTC.

This clonotype was recorded at least ten times. The genes are TRBV2 and TRBJ1-5; the D gene is possibly TRBD1 (6 bases). Germline CDR1 is SNHLY and CDR2 is FYNNEI. With 7 bases removed from V and 0 bases from J, the gap between germline ends came to 10 bases. This CDR3 is 14 amino acids long. CDR3 loop: CASKDRYSNQPQHF. As DNA, the CDR3 is TGTGCCAGCAAGGACAGATATAGCAATCAGCCCCAGCATTTT.

This chain connects TRBV29-1 to TRBJ2-7, with D perhaps assigned TRBD1 or TRBD2 (5 bases each). The V and J ends lost 5 bases and 5 bases respectively, with 16 bases between them. CDR1 is SQVTM and CDR2 is ANQGSEA in the germline V gene. This CDR3 comprises 13 residues. CDR3 sequence: CSVLRGNNNEQYF. CDR3 coding DNA: TGCAGCGTTTTGAGGGGAAATAACAACGAGCAGTACTTC.